The 23 T cell receptor beta chains below all came from one sample that was sequenced in a study (dated by TCRdb to 2015 to 2016). Library prep was done by RT-PCR. Sequencing was carried out with an Illumina MiSeq. TCRdb ran its own pipeline on the public reads, namely fastp trimming at Q25 and MiXCR clone calling, and kept in-frame beta chains. Rows merge per CDR3 protein into single entries with the most common DNA and genes. Within this sample are 550,000 to 750,000 distinct CDR3 sequences, with 14% of them counted one time only. The ten biggest clones cover 3.6% of the sample. The specimen sequenced was memory CD4+ T cells from blood. These receptors were obtained from a female donor in good health, serving as a healthy control.

This clonotype was recorded a few times. The rearrangement uses TRBV4-1 and TRBJ2-5; D might be TRBD2 (6 bases). Between the trimmed V and J ends, which lost 1 base and 1 base, there was a span of 10 bases. The germline CDR1 and CDR2 sequences are MGHRA and YSYEKL. The CDR3 has 15 residues. The CDR3 region is CASSQVRRGQETQYF. CDR3 in DNA: TGCGCCAGCAGCCAAGTAAGGCGGGGCCAAGAGACCCAGTACTTC.

At least ten counts were recorded for this clonotype. The rearrangement uses TRBV6-5 and TRBJ1-1; the D is unclear. This CDR3 comprises 14 residues. V gave up 5 bases and J gave up 2 bases, with 12 bases separating them. Germline V lookup: CDR1 MNHEY, CDR2 SVGAGI. The CDR3 here is CASSRTLGNTEAFF. The DNA of the CDR3 is TGTGCCAGCAGTAGGACGCTAGGAAACACTGAAGCTTTCTTT.

The rearrangement uses TRBV12-5 and TRBJ2-1; the match to TRBD2 covers 8 bases. Per germline, CDR1 LGHNT and CDR2 FRNRAP. This CDR3 has 15 residues. The V gene end was trimmed by 1 base and the J gene end by 10 bases; junction bases not matched to a gene: 9. DNA for the CDR3: TGTGCTAGTGGTTTGGGGCGCGACGGCGGGGGGGAGCAGTTCTTC. Protein sequence: CASGLGRDGGGEQFF.

The chain combines TRBV6-5 with TRBJ2-4; D possibly matches TRBD1 or TRBD2 (5 bases each). Per germline, CDR1 MNHEY and CDR2 SVGAGI. V lost 0 bases, J lost 0 bases, and 12 bases lay in between. This CDR3 is 17 amino acids long. The DNA of the CDR3 is TGTGCCAGCAGTTACTCGATCGGGGCCTTAGCCAAAAACATTCAGTACTTC. This codes for CASSYSIGALAKNIQYF.

This clonotype was observed a handful of times. The CDR3 reads CASSLHPGASYEQYF. CDR3 in DNA: TGTGCCAGCTCACTCCATCCCGGGGCCTCCTACGAGCAGTACTTC. The chain combines TRBV18 with TRBJ2-7; tentatively, D is TRBD1 or TRBD2 (5 bases each). The CDR3 covers 15 residues. Germline V gene lookup returns CDR1 KGHSH and CDR2 LQKENI. With 4 bases removed from V and 0 bases from J, the gap between germline ends came to 13 bases.

In this sample, this clonotype turned up a few times. This rearrangement joins TRBV5-1 to TRBJ1-2; TRBD1 aligns across 7 bases. The CDR3 is 13 amino acids. The V segment lost 2 bases and the J segment 8 bases; nucleotides outside the gene matches: 6. Germline V gene lookup returns CDR1 SGHRS and CDR2 YFSETQ. CDR3 protein: CASSLLQGRGYTF. CDR3 DNA: TGCGCCAGCAGCTTATTACAGGGGAGAGGCTACACCTTC.

This clonotype was counted many times. The J gene is TRBJ2-3, the V gene TRBV5-1; D gene uncertain. Between the trimmed V and J ends, which lost 5 bases and 4 bases, there was a span of 11 bases. This CDR3 has 13 amino acids. The germline V gene encodes CDR1 SGHRS and CDR2 YFSETQ. The CDR3 reads CASRPSAADTQYF. CDR3 bases: TGCGCCAGCAGACCCTCCGCGGCAGATACGCAGTATTTT. Full variable domain (remainder filled in from reference TRBV5-1 and TRBJ2-3): KAGVTQTPRYLIKTRGQQVTLSCSPISGHRSVSWYQQTPGQGLQFLFEYFSETQRNKGNFPGRFSGRQFSNSRSEMNVSTLELGDSALYLCASRPSAADTQYFGPGTRLTVL.

This clonotype has a count of ten or more. The chain joins TRBV4-1 to TRBJ1-5, with a tentative D call TRBD1 (6 bases). Germline V gene lookup returns CDR1 MGHRA and CDR2 YSYEKL. Trimming took off 1 base at V and 4 bases at J, with 11 bases between the two ends. This CDR3 is built from 15 residues. CDR3 protein: CASSQVGQGNQPQHF. The CDR3 DNA follows: TGCGCCAGCAGCCAAGTAGGCCAGGGGAATCAGCCCCAGCATTTT.

This clonotype was found many times. V usage is TRBV10-3 and J usage is TRBJ2-1; 8 nucleotides agree with TRBD2. Per the germline V gene, CDR1 is ENHRY and CDR2 is SYGVKD. Unmatched junction bases numbered 13, after V lost 10 bases and J lost 5 bases. The CDR3 totals 15 residues. The CDR3, as DNA: TGTGCCACCCAACGGGAGGGGGAGGGTGACAATGAGCAGTTCTTC. Amino acid sequence: CATQREGEGDNEQFF.

This chain uses TRBV5-1 with TRBJ1-4; 7 bases align to TRBD1. The J segment lost 8 bases and the V segment lost 4 bases, leaving 11 bases of the junction unmatched. This CDR3 has 15 residues. Germline V gene data show CDR1 as SGHRS and CDR2 as YFSETQ. The CDR3 loop reads CASSREVGQVEKLFF. Here the CDR3 DNA reads TGCGCCAGCAGCAGGGAAGTAGGACAGGTAGAAAAACTGTTTTTT.

V and J are TRBV6-2 or TRBV6-3 and TRBJ1-2; D is possibly TRBD1 (6 bases). V gave up 5 bases and J gave up 0 bases, with 10 bases separating them. CDR1 MNHEY and CDR2 SVGEGT come from the germline V gene. The CDR3 totals 14 residues. The CDR3 DNA sequence: TGTGCCAGCAGTCGGACAGCAGCTAACTATGGCTACACCTTC. Translating it yields CASSRTAANYGYTF.

This chain connects TRBV6-2 or TRBV6-3 to TRBJ2-1; TRBD2 matches 12 bases. Germline V gives CDR1 MNHEY, CDR2 SVGEGT. J gave up 4 bases and V 4 bases, and 11 bases lay outside the gene matches. The CDR3 contains 18 residues. The CDR3 loop reads CASSSLGSTSGGYNEQFF. DNA of the CDR3: TGTGCCAGCAGTTCTCTCGGGTCGACTAGCGGGGGTTACAATGAGCAGTTCTTC.

The chain combines TRBV14 with TRBJ2-2; a possible D gene is TRBD2 (6 bases). V was pared by 3 bases and J by 7 bases, with 12 bases between. This CDR3 is built from 14 residues. Looked up from germline, CDR1 is SGHDN and CDR2 is FVKESK. CDR3 DNA sequence: TGTGCCAGCAGCCAGGAGGGGCGTGGCGGGGAGCTGTTTTTT. It yields the protein CASSQEGRGGELFF.

A word on this clonotype: A much larger clone differs from this one at a single base, so this may be a read error. The chain recombines TRBV12-3 or TRBV12-4 with TRBJ2-7; TRBD1 matches at 8 bases. CDR3 length equals 15 residues. The CDR3 loop reads CDSSSDRASSYEQYF. The CDR3 bases are TGTGACAGCAGTTCGGACAGGGCCAGCTCCTACGAGCAGTACTTC.

This clonotype showed up many times. This rearrangement joins TRBV12-3 or TRBV12-4 to TRBJ1-1; no reliable D call. The CDR3 covers 14 residues. Trimming removed 3 bases from V and 5 bases from J, with 13 bases in between. The CDR3 spells CASSLTRWGTEAFF. DNA of the CDR3: TGTGCCAGCAGTTTGACCAGGTGGGGAACTGAAGCTTTCTTT.

On this clonotype itself: An end of the junction differs from the germline gene, which may be a read error. This chain links TRBV18 with TRBJ1-5; possibly TRBD1 for D (6 bases). Germline V lookup: CDR1 KGHSH, CDR2 LQKENI. This CDR3 is built from 17 residues. The CDR3 bases are TGTGCCAGCTTACCATTCTCGGGGGGCAGGAGCAATCAGCCCCAGCATTTT. Residues: CASLPFSGGRSNQPQHF.

The chain has TRBV27 and TRBJ1-1; D is unresolved. The V end was cut by 6 bases, the J end by 3 bases, with 11 bases between. The CDR3 sequence is 13 residues long. The germline V gene encodes CDR1 MNHEY and CDR2 SMNVEV (reference sequence). CDR3 in DNA: TGTGCCAGCAGACCTTGGGCTGACACTGAAGCTTTCTTT. Its translation is CASRPWADTEAFF.

The gene calls are TRBV7-3 and TRBJ1-1, with a weak D call TRBD1 (5 bases). The CDR3 spans 14 residues. With 0 bases removed from V and 9 bases from J, the gap between germline ends came to 14 bases. CDR1 is SGHTA and CDR2 is FQGTGA in the germline V gene. Here the CDR3 DNA reads TGTGCCAGCAGCTTAACCTACGGAGGGGCACAAGCTTTCTTT. This gives the protein CASSLTYGGAQAFF.

This clonotype has ten or more counts. The CDR3: CASSAAISGSSYNEQFF. CDR3 nucleotide sequence: TGTGCCAGCAGCGCTGCCATTAGCGGGTCCTCCTACAATGAGCAGTTCTTC. V usage is TRBV7-9 and J usage is TRBJ2-1; 7 bases are shared with TRBD2. Germline V gives CDR1 SEHNR, CDR2 FQNEAQ (reference sequence). After removal of 5 bases from V and 0 bases from J, the junction contained 10 bases not matched to a gene. The CDR3 runs to 17 residues.

The chain carries TRBV20-1 and TRBJ2-3, with D hard to call. Germline CDR1 is DFQATT and CDR2 is SNEGSKA (reference sequence). This CDR3 has 12 residues. V lost 3 bases, J lost 4 bases, and 8 bases lay in between. The CDR3 DNA is TGCAGTGCTAGTGTCATATCAGATACGCAGTATTTT. Translating gives CSASVISDTQYF.

As concerns this clonotype: A much larger clone differs from this one at a single base, so this may be a read error. The CDR3 region is CASKQGISYNEQFF. The DNA for the CDR3 is TGTGCCAGCAAACAGGGGATCTCCTACAATGAGCAGTTCTTC. This chain links TRBV27 with TRBJ2-1, with 7 bases lining up with TRBD1. Germline V gives CDR1 MNHEY, CDR2 SMNVEV (reference sequence). The V segment lost 7 bases and the J segment 0 bases; nucleotides outside the gene matches: 3. The CDR3 contains 14 residues.

In its sample, this clonotype was seen many times. V gene TRBV5-6 combines with J gene TRBJ2-4; 7 bases match TRBD1. The germline V gene encodes CDR1 SGHDT and CDR2 YYEEEE. With 4 bases clipped from V and 5 bases from J, the junction kept 3 bases outside the gene matches. This CDR3 region has 13 residues. CDR3 in amino acids: CASSPGTENIQYF. The CDR3 nucleotides are TGTGCCAGCAGCCCCGGGACAGAAAACATTCAGTACTTC. The complete variable domain, with remaining parts taken from reference TRBV5-6 and TRBJ2-4, reads DAGVTQSPTHLIKTRGQQVTLRCSPKSGHDTVSWYQQALGQGPQFIFQYYEEEERQRGNFPDRFSGHQFPNYSSELNVNALLLGDSALYLCASSPGTENIQYFGAGTRLSVL.

This clonotype was seen repeatedly, ten times or more. This rearrangement joins TRBV25-1 to TRBJ2-7; no clear D gene. Germline V lookup: CDR1 MGHDK, CDR2 SYGVNS. Trimming left V 6 bases short and J 10 bases short, with 13 bases between. The CDR3 runs 11 residues. The chain's CDR3 is CASSQSRIQYF. The CDR3 nucleotides are TGTGCCAGCAGCCAGTCTAGGATCCAGTACTTC.